One and the same sample provided the 26 T cell receptor beta chains below, sequenced in a study of CD8 T cells in Susac syndrome. The RNA, about 0.5 to 1 ug, was put through reverse transcription using random hexamers. TCRdb redid the calling of the immunoSEQ multiplex PCR reads with MiXCR, one entry per CDR3 protein. The table records around 200,000 distinct CDR3 sequences, 80% to 95% of them present only once. Sequenced: CD8+ T cells from PBMCs. Source of these receptors: a human donor with multiple sclerosis.

This chain connects TRBV4-2 to TRBJ1-3; D not certain. Trimming cost V 0 bases and J 5 bases, with 20 bases left between them. There are 18 residues in the CDR3. Germline V gene lookup returns CDR1 LGHNA and CDR2 YNFKEQ. The CDR3 here is CASSQDLTDRALRNTIYF. The CDR3 nucleotides are TGTGCCAGCAGCCAAGATCTTACTGACCGCGCCCTGCGAAACACCATATATTTT.

The chain joins TRBV27 to TRBJ1-6; maybe TRBD1 (5 bases). This CDR3 is built from 15 residues. Germline V lookup: CDR1 MNHEY, CDR2 SMNVEV (reference sequence). The V gene lost 5 bases and the J gene lost 5 bases, with 13 bases spanning the gap. The CDR3 DNA is TGTGCCAGCAGTCTCGACAGCTTTAATAATTCACCCCTCCACTTT. Translated: CASSLDSFNNSPLHF.

The J gene is TRBJ2-7, the V gene TRBV14, with TRBD1 identical over 11 bases. Looked up from germline, CDR1 is SGHDN and CDR2 is FVKESK. The CDR3 has 16 amino acids. Germline trimming cut 5 bases from V and 2 bases from J; bases unmatched to any gene: 8. CDR3 protein: CASSAAQGQGAYEQYF. CDR3 DNA sequence: TGTGCCAGCAGCGCGGCGCAGGGACAGGGGGCCTACGAGCAGTACTTC.

The V gene is TRBV6-5, the J gene TRBJ2-4; TRBD1 matches at 7 bases. CDR1 is MNHEY, CDR2 SVGAGI, per germline. Trimming removed 0 bases from V and 16 bases from J; junction bases left unmatched: 18. The CDR3 consists of 16 residues. The CDR3 DNA reads TGTGCCAGCAGTTACTCGATAGGCGACAGGGCAAGGGCCCTCTACTTC. Amino acids: CASSYSIGDRARALYF.

The V gene is TRBV6-2 or TRBV6-3, the J gene TRBJ2-7, with no clear D. V was shortened by 2 bases and J by 4 bases, with 6 bases between the two germline ends. The CDR3 totals 12 residues. The V gene's germline CDR1 is MNHEY and CDR2 SVGEGT. Written as DNA, the CDR3 is TGTGCCAGCAGTTACGGGCTTTACGAGCAGTACTTC. Translated, it gives CASSYGLYEQYF.

This sequence joins TRBV7-9 and TRBJ2-7, with 7 positions matching TRBD1. Germline values: CDR1 SEHNR, CDR2 FQNEAQ (reference sequence). CDR3 length: 15 amino acids. The J segment lost 3 bases and the V segment lost 0 bases, leaving 5 bases of the junction unmatched. The CDR3 loop is CASSLAGRGFYEQYF. CDR3 sequence (DNA): TGTGCCAGCAGCTTAGCGGGCAGGGGGTTCTACGAGCAGTACTTC.

V and J are TRBV12-5 and TRBJ2-7; 9 bases map to TRBD1. The CDR3 length is 15 residues. Germline V gene lookup returns CDR1 LGHNT and CDR2 FRNRAP. The V and J ends lost 4 bases and 4 bases, in that order; junction bases with no gene match: 8. The DNA of the CDR3 is TGTGCTAGTGGTTCCGGGACAGGGCTAGGGTACGAGCAGTACTTC. Its translation is CASGSGTGLGYEQYF.

This chain connects TRBV30 to TRBJ1-2; no definite D call. This CDR3 contains 14 residues. V was pared by 3 bases and J by 4 bases, with 15 bases between. Germline lookup yields CDR1 GTSNPN and CDR2 SVGIG (reference sequence). CDR3 protein: CAWSAREGIYGYTF. CDR3 sequence (DNA): TGTGCCTGGAGCGCCCGGGAAGGGATCTATGGCTACACCTTC. The full variable domain, its missing parts supplied by reference TRBV30 and TRBJ1-2, is SQTIHQWPATLVQPVGSPLSLECTVEGTSNPNLYWYRQAAGRGLQLLFYSVGIGQISSEVPQNLSASRPQDRQFILSSKKLLLSDSGFYLCAWSAREGIYGYTFGSGTRLTVV.

Only one count was recorded for this clonotype. The gene calls are TRBV30 and TRBJ2-5; 9 nucleotides line up with TRBD1. Germline CDR1 GTSNPN, CDR2 SVGIG (reference sequence). This CDR3 is built from 16 residues. V lost 3 bases and J lost 5; bases outside the gene matches: 13. The DNA of the CDR3 is TGTGCCTGGAGCCTACTCACAGGGGGCTCCAGGGAGACCCAGTACTTC. Residues: CAWSLLTGGSRETQYF.

V is TRBV27 and J is TRBJ2-3, with 8 bases matching TRBD2. Germline values: CDR1 MNHEY, CDR2 SMNVEV (reference sequence). The CDR3 has 16 residues. Trimming at V came to 3 bases and at J to 2 bases, leaving 7 bases not matched to a gene. The CDR3 coding sequence is TGTGCCAGCAGTTTGGTTAGCGGGATCCACACAGATACGCAGTATTTT. Translating gives CASSLVSGIHTDTQYF.

This clonotype has a single count. This chain joins TRBV30 and TRBJ2-3; D is perhaps TRBD1 (5 bases). The CDR3 totals 11 residues. The V end was cut by 3 bases, the J end by 9 bases, with 10 bases between. Germline loops: CDR1 GTSNPN, CDR2 SVGIG (reference sequence). The CDR3 here is CAWSGQGTQYF. CDR3 DNA: TGTGCCTGGAGCGGCCAGGGCACGCAGTATTTT. Full variable domain (rest looked up from reference TRBV30 and TRBJ2-3): SQTIHQWPATLVQPVGSPLSLECTVEGTSNPNLYWYRQAAGRGLQLLFYSVGIGQISSEVPQNLSASRPQDRQFILSSKKLLLSDSGFYLCAWSGQGTQYFGPGTRLTVL.

The chain is built from TRBV6-4 and TRBJ2-1; D might be TRBD1 (5 bases). The CDR3 extends over 15 amino acids. V shed 6 bases and J shed 8 bases, with 20 bases lying between them. The germline V gene encodes CDR1 MRHNA and CDR2 SNTAGT. This CDR3 is CASRGALGCLDEQFF. The CDR3 coding sequence is TGTGCCAGCAGAGGGGCCCTGGGATGTCTGGATGAGCAGTTCTTC.

J is TRBJ2-7 and V is TRBV5-6; 8 bases fit TRBD1. The CDR3 length is 13 residues. Germline trimming cut 4 bases from V and 2 bases from J; bases unmatched to any gene: 2. Per germline, CDR1 SGHDT and CDR2 YYEEEE. CDR3 DNA sequence: TGTGCCAGCAGCGCGACAGGGGCCTACGAGCAGTACTTC. Amino acids: CASSATGAYEQYF.

This clonotype has only one observation. The DNA for the CDR3 is TGCAGCGTTCCAGATCTGCAGGACCCCTACGAGCAGTACTTC. Its protein is CSVPDLQDPYEQYF. The V call is TRBV29-1, the J call TRBJ2-7; D unclear. CDR3 length equals 14 residues. CDR1 is SQVTM and CDR2 is ANQGSEA in the germline V gene. Trimming took off 5 bases at V and 2 bases at J, with 16 bases between the two ends.

The V gene is TRBV27, the J gene TRBJ1-2; D is possibly TRBD1 (6 bases). CDR3 length: 14 amino acids. The V end was cut by 5 bases, the J end by 7 bases, with 17 bases between. The germline V gene encodes CDR1 MNHEY and CDR2 SMNVEV (reference sequence). This CDR3 reads CASSQGQTGSGYTF. CDR3 nucleotides: TGTGCCAGCAGTCAGGGACAAACCGGGAGTGGCTACACCTTC.

The J gene is TRBJ1-1, the V gene TRBV7-9; D not certain. V lost 6 bases and J lost 1, with 12 bases in between. There are 14 residues in the CDR3. Germline CDR1 and CDR2: SEHNR and FQNEAQ (reference sequence). CDR3 sequence (DNA): TGTGCCAGCAGGGCGGTCGAGGCGAACACTGAAGCTTTCTTT. It codes for CASRAVEANTEAFF.

This clonotype was observed a single time. This chain joins TRBV6-6 and TRBJ2-1, with D possibly matching TRBD1 (5 bases). There are 14 residues in the CDR3. Germline CDR1 MNHNY, CDR2 SVGAGI (reference sequence). V lost 8 bases and J 8 bases, leaving 19 bases between the germline ends. CDR3 bases: TGTGCCAGCTCGCAGGGTTTGGGTCTGGATGAGCAGTTCTTC. Translated: CASSQGLGLDEQFF.

The chain joins TRBV2 to TRBJ2-2; D is ambiguous. Trimming took off 8 bases at V and 4 bases at J, with 14 bases between the two ends. This CDR3 spans 14 amino acids. Germline V gene data show CDR1 as SNHLY and CDR2 as FYNNEI. The CDR3 bases are TGTGCCAGCGTGATGTCATTCGGCACCGGGGAGCTGTTTTTT. Protein sequence: CASVMSFGTGELFF.

V is TRBV30 and J is TRBJ2-1; D not certain. This CDR3 contains 10 residues. CDR1 is GTSNPN, CDR2 SVGIG, per germline (reference sequence). Trimming cost V 1 base and J 9 bases, with 4 bases left between them. The CDR3 loop is CAWSGGEQFF. The CDR3 DNA sequence: TGTGCCTGGAGTGGCGGTGAGCAGTTCTTC.

The rearrangement joins TRBV13 to TRBJ2-1; no reliable D call. In germline, CDR1 is PRHDT, CDR2 FYEKMQ (reference sequence). With 3 bases removed from V and 1 base from J, the gap between germline ends came to 10 bases. CDR3 length equals 15 residues. The CDR3 region has the DNA TGTGCCAGCAGCTTTGGCTCTCGGTCCTACAATGAGCAGTTCTTC. Its translation is CASSFGSRSYNEQFF.

CDR3 sequence (DNA): TGTGCCAGCAGCCCTGAGGGCAGGGCGGACACTGAAGCTTTCTTT. Translation gives CASSPEGRADTEAFF. The chain is built from TRBV3-1 and TRBJ1-1; D may be TRBD1 (5 bases). The CDR3 length is 15 residues. The V gene lost 4 bases and the J gene lost 3 bases, with 15 bases spanning the gap. Germline values: CDR1 LGHDT, CDR2 YNNKEL (reference sequence). The complete variable domain, with remaining parts taken from reference TRBV3-1 and TRBJ1-1, reads DTAVSQTPKYLVTQMGNDKSIKCEQNLGHDTMYWYKQDSKKFLKIMFSYNNKELIINETVPNRFSPKSPDKAHLNLHINSLELGDSAVYFCASSPEGRADTEAFFGQGTRLTVV.

The chain has TRBV10-3 and TRBJ2-3, with D unresolved. CDR1 ENHRY and CDR2 SYGVKD come from the germline V gene. Trimming pared 1 base from V and 2 bases from J, leaving 7 bases between. The CDR3 length is 14 residues. For the CDR3, the DNA is TGTGCCATCAGTGAGTGGACCGCCACAGATACGCAGTATTTT. Residues: CAISEWTATDTQYF.

This chain joins TRBV29-1 and TRBJ2-2; D is perhaps TRBD2 (6 bases). Germline lookup yields CDR1 SQVTM and CDR2 ANQGSEA. There are 13 residues in the CDR3. Trimming took off 4 bases at V and 5 bases at J, with 11 bases between the two ends. The CDR3 here is CSVVGSGTGELFF. The CDR3 DNA follows: TGCAGCGTTGTCGGGAGTGGGACCGGGGAGCTGTTTTTT.

This chain connects TRBV30 to TRBJ2-1, with D unclear. Trimming cost V 5 bases and J 8 bases, with 7 bases left between them. Germline values: CDR1 GTSNPN, CDR2 SVGIG (reference sequence). CDR3 length: 10 residues. The CDR3 is CAWGAYEQFF. The CDR3 DNA reads TGTGCCTGGGGAGCCTATGAGCAGTTCTTC.

The chain has TRBV30 and TRBJ2-7; D is ambiguous. The CDR3 spans 13 residues. With 0 bases removed from V and 2 bases from J, the gap between germline ends came to 8 bases. From germline, CDR1 is GTSNPN and CDR2 SVGIG (reference sequence). CDR3 region: CAWSVLATYEQYF. The CDR3 nucleotides read TGTGCCTGGAGTGTACTGGCCACCTACGAGCAGTACTTC. The full variable domain, in which reference TRBV30 and TRBJ2-7 provide the parts outside the CDR3, is SQTIHQWPATLVQPVGSPLSLECTVEGTSNPNLYWYRQAAGRGLQLLFYSVGIGQISSEVPQNLSASRPQDRQFILSSKKLLLSDSGFYLCAWSVLATYEQYFGPGTRLTVT.

Only a few counts were recorded for this clonotype. The chain combines TRBV5-4 with TRBJ2-6; D ambiguous. CDR3 length equals 14 residues. Germline CDR1 and CDR2: SGHNT and YYREEE (reference sequence). V shed 3 bases and J shed 4 bases, with 8 bases lying between them. This CDR3 reads CASSWGSGANVLTF. CDR3 sequence (DNA): TGTGCCAGCAGCTGGGGTTCAGGGGCCAACGTCCTGACTTTC. Looking up the rest from reference TRBV5-4 and TRBJ2-6 gives the full variable domain: ETGVTQSPTHLIKTRGQQVTLRCSSQSGHNTVSWYQQALGQGPQFIFQYYREEENGRGNFPPRFSGLQFPNYSSELNVNALELDDSALYLCASSWGSGANVLTFGAGSRLTVL.